This entry lists 21 T cell receptor beta chains sequenced from one sample in a study of a mutant IDH1 vaccine in newly diagnosed glioma (dated by TCRdb to 2020 to 2023). Reading the label with the study, this specimen's time point is: week 23, last vaccination. Each vaccine dose was 300 ug of a 20-mer mutant IDH1 peptide in Montanide, given subcutaneously with topical imiquimod. The library was built by means of the immunoSEQ multiplex PCR assay. The clones in this table, taken by TCRdb from immuneACCESS, are in-frame only. Not every clone is retained; where verified, under half of the shortfall comes from an unresolved V gene, and the cause of the rest is unknown. Recorded for this sample are around 76,000 clones; more than 80% of them occurred a single time. Jointly, the top ten make up approximately 0.8% of the sample. The antigens of these receptors remain unknown. The sequenced sample was PBMCs, obtained from a glioma patient whose treatment included an IDH1 peptide vaccine. The receptor set was obtained from a woman between 50 and 59 years old with glioma.

The chain recombines TRBV12-5 with TRBJ2-7, with 9 bases matching TRBD2. Germline loops: CDR1 LGHNT, CDR2 FRNRAP. This CDR3 spans 18 amino acids. Trimming took 2 bases from V and 5 from J; bases not matched to a gene: 16. The CDR3 here is CASGLIKLGRGRADEQYF. As DNA, the CDR3 is TGTGCTAGTGGTTTGATAAAGTTGGGTCGCGGGAGGGCCGACGAGCAGTACTTC.

This rearrangement joins TRBV7-9 to TRBJ2-6; D unresolved. Trimming left V 5 bases short and J 4 bases short, with 12 bases between. CDR3 length equals 15 residues. Germline lookup yields CDR1 SEHNR and CDR2 FQNEAQ (reference sequence). The CDR3 spells CASSPRTSGANVLTF. The CDR3 DNA is TGTGCCAGCAGCCCTAGGACCTCGGGGGCCAACGTCCTGACTTTC.

This chain joins TRBV5-4 and TRBJ2-2; 13 positions agree with TRBD2. The CDR3 is 16 residues long. Trimming cost V 4 bases and J 5 bases; bases outside gene matches: 5. The V gene's germline CDR1 is SGHNT and CDR2 YYREEE (reference sequence). The CDR3 loop is CASSLGTSGMTGELFF. CDR3 sequence (DNA): TGTGCCAGCAGCCTCGGGACTAGCGGGATGACCGGGGAGCTGTTTTTT.

This rearrangement joins TRBV13 to TRBJ2-7; 11 positions agree with TRBD1. The junction had 4 bases not matched to a gene; V was cut back by 3 bases and J by 6 bases. The CDR3 loop spans 14 amino acids. CDR1 is PRHDT and CDR2 is FYEKMQ in the germline V gene (reference sequence). CDR3 DNA sequence: TGTGCCAGCAGCTTGGGGACAGGGGGATTCGAGCAGTACTTC. Its protein is CASSLGTGGFEQYF.

Here the CDR3 reads CASSLVSLFRPGEKLFF. In DNA form, the CDR3 reads TGTGCCAGCAGCTTAGTTTCTTTGTTTCGGCCAGGCGAAAAACTGTTTTTT. The chain combines TRBV7-2 with TRBJ1-4; D uncertain. Germline assignment: CDR1 SGHTA and CDR2 FQGNSA. V shed 1 base and J shed 8 bases, with 20 bases lying between them. The CDR3 runs to 17 residues.

The J gene is TRBJ1-6, the V gene TRBV6-5; D is ambiguous. Trimming cost V 0 bases and J 7 bases, with 10 bases left between them. The germline V gene has CDR1 MNHEY and CDR2 SVGAGI. The CDR3 has 15 amino acids. CDR3: CASSYSWTQNSPLHF. CDR3 in DNA: TGTGCCAGCAGTTACTCGTGGACTCAAAATTCACCCCTCCACTTT.

The V call is TRBV10-3, the J call TRBJ2-3; perhaps TRBD1 as D (5 bases). This CDR3 is 15 amino acids long. V shed 5 bases and J shed 6 bases, with 18 bases lying between them. Germline CDR1 is ENHRY and CDR2 is SYGVKD. The DNA of the CDR3 is TGTGCCATCAGTAACCTGGGGCAGGGTACGGATACGCAGTATTTT. It translates to CAISNLGQGTDTQYF.

V usage is TRBV28 and J usage is TRBJ2-3; D uncertain. The V gene lost 3 bases and the J gene lost 4 bases, with 2 bases spanning the gap. The CDR3 runs to 11 residues. Germline CDR1 and CDR2: MDHEN and SYDVKM. The CDR3 region is CASSLSDTQYF. The CDR3, as DNA: TGTGCCAGCAGTTTGTCAGATACGCAGTATTTT.

A single count supports this clone. The chain uses TRBV11-2 and TRBJ1-1; D ambiguous. Germline CDR1 and CDR2: SGHAT and FQNNGV. V was pared by 5 bases and J by 0 bases, with 13 bases between. The CDR3 extends over 15 amino acids. CDR3 protein: CASSPLGLLNTEAFF. DNA of the CDR3: TGTGCCAGCAGCCCTTTAGGACTCCTGAACACTGAAGCTTTCTTT.

The gene calls are TRBV27 and TRBJ2-7; tentative D call: TRBD1 (5 bases). The CDR3 loop spans 17 amino acids. Germline assignment: CDR1 MNHEY and CDR2 SMNVEV (reference sequence). V was clipped by 4 bases and J by 2 bases, with 21 bases between them. The CDR3 here is CASSSSRQQPFTYEQYF. CDR3 nucleotides: TGTGCCAGCAGTTCCTCCCGACAGCAGCCCTTCACCTACGAGCAGTACTTC.

The chain couples TRBV11-2 to TRBJ2-1, with TRBD2 matching 13 bases. Germline V gene sequence: CDR1 SGHAT, CDR2 FQNNGV. Germline trimming cut 5 bases from V and 8 bases from J; bases unmatched to any gene: 6. The CDR3 covers 15 residues. DNA of the CDR3: TGTGCCAGCAGCCCGGGACTAGCGGGATCGCATGAGCAGTTCTTC. It specifies CASSPGLAGSHEQFF. Full variable domain (remainder filled in from reference TRBV11-2 and TRBJ2-1): EAGVAQSPRYKIIEKRQSVAFWCNPISGHATLYWYQQILGQGPKLLIQFQNNGVVDDSQLPKDRFSAERLKGVDSTLKIQPAKLEDSAVYLCASSPGLAGSHEQFFGPGTRLTVL.

The chain links TRBV9 to TRBJ1-1; possibly TRBD1 for D (5 bases). Germline assignment: CDR1 SGDLS and CDR2 YYNGEE. Trimming removed 0 bases at V and 1 base at J, with 13 bases between. This CDR3 comprises 16 residues. CDR3 bases: TGTGCCAGCAGCGTAGGTCGAACAGGCTCGAACACTGAAGCTTTCTTT. It codes for CASSVGRTGSNTEAFF.

The rearrangement joins TRBV29-1 to TRBJ2-5; TRBD2 is a possible D gene (7 bases). The CDR3 runs to 13 residues. CDR1 is SQVTM and CDR2 is ANQGSEA in the germline V gene. With 4 bases removed from V and 5 bases from J, the gap between germline ends came to 14 bases. The CDR3 nucleotides are TGCAGCGTTGTGGGGGGGGCCGGGGAGACCCAGTACTTC. Residues: CSVVGGAGETQYF.

This chain links TRBV19 with TRBJ2-3, with 10 bases matching TRBD2. CDR1 is LNHDA and CDR2 is SQIVND in the germline V gene (reference sequence). Unmatched junction bases numbered 13, after V lost 8 bases and J lost 2 bases. This CDR3 spans 17 amino acids. The CDR3 here is CASRGYGLAEITDTQYF. CDR3 DNA: TGTGCCAGTCGAGGGTACGGACTAGCGGAGATCACAGATACGCAGTATTTT.

The CDR3 coding sequence is TGTGCCATCAGTGATACGATGAACACTGAAGCTTTCTTT. This encodes CAISDTMNTEAFF. V and J are TRBV10-3 and TRBJ1-1; D uncertain. Germline lookup yields CDR1 ENHRY and CDR2 SYGVKD. This CDR3 spans 13 amino acids. V lost 3 bases and J 0 bases, leaving 5 bases between the germline ends.

The V call is TRBV18, the J call TRBJ2-3; no clear D gene. CDR3 length equals 14 residues. CDR1 is KGHSH and CDR2 is LQKENI in the germline V gene. The V end was cut by 3 bases, the J end by 0 bases, with 7 bases between. CDR3 residues: CASSPGVSTDTQYF. CDR3 bases: TGTGCCAGCTCACCCGGAGTTAGCACAGATACGCAGTATTTT.

The DNA of the CDR3 is TGTGCCAGCAGTGAATTAATGAGCGCGCCGAAGTATTTT. Its translation: CASSELMSAPKYF. The V gene is TRBV2, the J gene TRBJ2-3; no reliable D call. CDR1 is SNHLY and CDR2 is FYNNEI in the germline V gene. V was pared by 2 bases and J by 13 bases, with 16 bases between. CDR3 length: 13 amino acids.

This chain links TRBV5-1 with TRBJ2-1, with 8 bases lining up with TRBD1. The CDR3 sequence is 14 residues long. Germline CDR1 reads SGHRS; CDR2 reads YFSETQ. The V gene end was trimmed by 0 bases and the J gene end by 6 bases; junction bases not matched to a gene: 2. This CDR3 is CASSLGQGINEQFF. As DNA, the CDR3 is TGCGCCAGCAGCTTGGGACAGGGGATCAATGAGCAGTTCTTC.

The chain uses TRBV4-1 and TRBJ1-2; a weak D match, TRBD1 (6 bases). The CDR3 length is 17 residues. Germline-derived CDR1 and CDR2 are MGHRA and YSYEKL. The V end was cut by 2 bases, the J end by 2 bases, with 18 bases between. The CDR3 region is CASSQKKRDGQNYGYTF. The CDR3, as DNA: TGCGCCAGCAGCCAAAAAAAAAGGGATGGACAGAACTATGGCTACACCTTC.

The rearrangement links TRBV27 to TRBJ2-1, with 11 nucleotides matching TRBD2. J was trimmed by 7 bases and V by 5 bases; bases with no gene match: 4. This CDR3 is 14 amino acids long. From germline, CDR1 is MNHEY and CDR2 SMNVEV (reference sequence). CDR3: CASSLSGRENEQFF. In DNA, the CDR3 is TGTGCCAGCAGTCTTAGCGGGAGGGAGAATGAGCAGTTCTTC.

V and J are TRBV6-5 and TRBJ1-1; no clear D. Per germline, CDR1 MNHEY and CDR2 SVGAGI. Trimming stripped 2 bases from V and 0 bases from J, with 4 bases between. There are 13 residues in the CDR3. CDR3: CASSYSMNTEAFF. CDR3 DNA: TGTGCCAGCAGTTACAGCATGAACACTGAAGCTTTCTTT.